Listed below are T cell receptor beta chains from one sample, sequenced in a study of regulatory dendritic cells for organ transplantation. Clones were read by immunoSEQ multiplex PCR, and TCRdb kept only the in-frame ones, dropping some. Among fewer than 20,000 clones listed, approximately 80% were seen once. Antigen specificity for these receptors is unknown. The sample was memory CD4+ T cells from blood cultured with regulatory dendritic cells. These receptors all come from a human donor in good health. The CDR3 runs from the conserved cysteine through the conserved F or W. A D gene is named only where the DNA matches it firmly. Only part of the rows carry a size: once, few, many, or a class if the clone is expanded.

j_call | v_call | d_call | clone_size | cdr3_nt | cdr3_aa
TRBJ1-5 | TRBV2 | TRBD1 | - | TGTGCCAGCAGGGCGGGGGACAGGGCTAATCAGCCCCAGCATTTT | CASRAGDRANQPQHF
TRBJ1-2 | TRBV6-1 | TRBD1 | - | TGTGCCGGCAGAGCGGGACAGGGGGTTGGCTACACCTTC | CAGRAGQGVGYTF
TRBJ2-7 | TRBV9 | - | - | TGTGCCAGCACCCTGCAGTACTTC | CASTLQYF
TRBJ2-5 | TRBV27 | - | - | TGTGCCAGCAGGGGACATTTAAAAGAGACCCAGTACTTC | CASRGHLKETQYF
TRBJ1-2 | TRBV7-8 | - | - | TGTGCCAGCAGCTTACCGCAGGGAATCGTATCTCGATATGGCTACACCTTC | CASSLPQGIVSRYGYTF
TRBJ2-7 | TRBV5-1 | - | - | TGCGCCAGCAGCTTTTTGGGGCTGGATGAGCAGTACTTC | CASSFLGLDEQYF
TRBJ2-1 | TRBV27 | - | - | TGTGCCAGCAGTTTCTACCGCCCCCTTTACAATGAGCAGTTCTTC | CASSFYRPLYNEQFF
TRBJ2-7 | TRBV5-4 | - | few | TGTGCCAGCAGCTCCGTTACCACTTACGAGCAGTACTTC | CASSSVTTYEQYF
TRBJ1-2 | TRBV27 | TRBD1 | - | TGTGCCAGCAAGACAGGGGGCTCGAGCTACACCTTC | CASKTGGSSYTF
TRBJ2-3 | TRBV7-8 | TRBD2 | - | TGTGCCAGCAGCTTAGTAAAGGCGGGAGGGGGTGCAGATACGCAGTATTTT | CASSLVKAGGGADTQYF
TRBJ1-1 | TRBV7-9 | - | few | TGTGCCAGCAGCGAGAGGTTGACAGAGTACACTGAAGCTTTCTTT | CASSERLTEYTEAFF
TRBJ2-7 | TRBV2 | - | - | TGTGCCAGCACTGTGGGGAGTCCCTACGAGCAGTACTTC | CASTVGSPYEQYF
TRBJ2-6 | TRBV6-1 | - | few | TGTGCCAGCAGGCCACAGGGCTCTGGGGCCAACGTCCTGACTTTC | CASRPQGSGANVLTF